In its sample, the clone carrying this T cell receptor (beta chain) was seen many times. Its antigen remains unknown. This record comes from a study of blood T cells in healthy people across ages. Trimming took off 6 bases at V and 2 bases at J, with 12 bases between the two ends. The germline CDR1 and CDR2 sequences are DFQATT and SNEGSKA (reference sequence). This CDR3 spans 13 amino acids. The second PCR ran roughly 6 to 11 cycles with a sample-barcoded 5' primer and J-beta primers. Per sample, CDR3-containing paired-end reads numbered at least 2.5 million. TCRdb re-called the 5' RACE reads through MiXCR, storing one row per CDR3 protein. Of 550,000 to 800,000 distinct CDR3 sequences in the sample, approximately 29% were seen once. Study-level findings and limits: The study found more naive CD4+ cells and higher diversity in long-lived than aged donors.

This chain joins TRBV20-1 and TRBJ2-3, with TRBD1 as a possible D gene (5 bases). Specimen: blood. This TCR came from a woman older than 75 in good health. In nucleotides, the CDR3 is TGCAGTGCGCTGGGGCTAGACACAGATACGCAGTATTTT. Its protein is CSALGLDTDTQYF.